Below, 15 T cell receptor beta chains from the same sample are listed, as sequenced in a study of T and B cells in COVID-19 patients. Multiplex PCR with BIOMED2 TRB-A/B primer pools amplified TRB rearrangements. TCRdb reprocessed the multiplex PCR reads via MiXCR and lists one record per CDR3 protein. In the table there are roughly 27,000 distinct CDR3 sequences, 30% to 35% of which are singletons. Blood genomic DNA input for TRB amplification was roughly 250-550 ng. The sequencing input was blood. Every receptor here comes from a human donor who had recovered from COVID-19.

Points on this clonotype: The junction and the germline gene differ at one end; a read error may be behind it. The chain has TRBV4-2 and TRBJ2-2; 7 nucleotides match TRBD2. Germline values: CDR1 LGHNA, CDR2 YNFKEQ. The CDR3 spans 15 residues. In DNA, the CDR3 is TGCGCCAGCAGCCAAGCGGGGACGAACACCGGGGAGCTGTTTTTT. The encoded protein is CASSQAGTNTGELFF.

The rearrangement joins TRBV29-1 to TRBJ2-5; TRBD2 agrees at 13 bases. Germline lookup yields CDR1 SQVTM and CDR2 ANQGSEA. The CDR3 extends over 17 amino acids. V lost 1 base to trimming and J lost 2 bases; unmatched junction nucleotides: 7. This CDR3 reads CSVEGKTSGRGQETQYF. CDR3 nucleotide sequence: TGCAGCGTTGAAGGGAAAACTAGCGGGAGGGGACAAGAGACCCAGTACTTC.

This clonotype has at least ten counts. The chain uses TRBV6-5 and TRBJ2-7; 9 bases match TRBD1. Germline trimming cut 6 bases from V and 5 bases from J; bases unmatched to any gene: 8. The CDR3 covers 14 residues. From germline, CDR1 is MNHEY and CDR2 SVGAGI. The CDR3 DNA follows: TGTGCCAGCAGGACGGGACAGGGCATCAACGAGCAGTACTTC. Its translation: CASRTGQGINEQYF.

This clonotype is judged medium-sized. The chain combines TRBV29-1 with TRBJ1-2; no definite D call. This CDR3 is built from 13 residues. V shed 5 bases and J shed 0 bases, with 10 bases lying between them. CDR1 and CDR2 (germline): SQVTM, ANQGSEA. The CDR3 DNA is TGCAGCGTTTCGACACGAGCTAACTATGGCTACACCTTC. Its protein product is CSVSTRANYGYTF.

The chain has TRBV5-6 and TRBJ2-3; 7 bases map to TRBD2. The CDR3 extends over 15 amino acids. The V gene's germline CDR1 is SGHDT and CDR2 YYEEEE. V lost 4 bases, J lost 5 bases, and 10 bases stayed unmatched. The CDR3 coding sequence is TGTGCCAGCAGCCTAAAGGCGGGGGTTCAAGATACGCAGTATTTT. Encoded protein: CASSLKAGVQDTQYF.

The gene calls are TRBV5-4 and TRBJ1-1; TRBD1 aligns across 8 bases. The CDR3 has 14 residues. CDR1 is SGHNT and CDR2 is YYREEE in the germline V gene (reference sequence). The V gene end was trimmed by 2 bases and the J gene end by 1 base; junction bases not matched to a gene: 1. The chain's CDR3 is CASSFGQGNTEAFF. The CDR3 DNA sequence: TGTGCCAGCAGCTTCGGACAGGGGAACACTGAAGCTTTCTTT.

The chain combines TRBV6-6 with TRBJ2-7; 8 nucleotides line up with TRBD2. CDR3 length equals 14 residues. V dropped 6 bases and J dropped 7; count of bases not matched to a gene: 11. Germline CDR1 reads MNHNY; CDR2 reads SVGAGI (reference sequence). The CDR3 coding sequence is TGTGCCAGCAGGTCGTCAGCGGGAGCATATGAGCAGTACTTC. It translates to CASRSSAGAYEQYF.

This clonotype was recorded at least ten times. The chain joins TRBV30 to TRBJ2-1; D is ambiguous. Germline V gives CDR1 GTSNPN, CDR2 SVGIG (reference sequence). V lost 0 bases and J lost 7, with 4 bases in between. CDR3 length: 11 amino acids. CDR3 sequence reads: CAWSVINEQFF. Written as DNA, the CDR3 is TGTGCCTGGAGTGTAATAAATGAGCAGTTCTTC. Full variable domain (remainder filled in from reference TRBV30 and TRBJ2-1): SQTIHQWPATLVQPVGSPLSLECTVEGTSNPNLYWYRQAAGRGLQLLFYSVGIGQISSEVPQNLSASRPQDRQFILSSKKLLLSDSGFYLCAWSVINEQFFGPGTRLTVL.

Only a few counts were recorded for this clonotype. The chain has TRBV5-1 and TRBJ2-3, with 9 bases that match TRBD1. With V trimmed by 2 bases and J by 2 bases, 3 bases remained unmatched. Germline-derived CDR1 and CDR2 are SGHRS and YFSETQ. The CDR3 has 15 amino acids. The CDR3 sequence: CASSLQGANTDTQYF. The CDR3 DNA sequence: TGCGCCAGCAGCTTACAGGGGGCCAACACAGATACGCAGTATTTT.

This clonotype was observed at least ten times. V usage is TRBV27 and J usage is TRBJ2-1, with D tentatively TRBD2 (5 bases). Germline V gene sequence: CDR1 MNHEY, CDR2 SMNVEV (reference sequence). The germline V and J ends were trimmed by 6 bases and 4 bases, with 7 bases remaining between them. This CDR3 spans 12 amino acids. In DNA form, the CDR3 reads TGTGCCAGCAGGAGCGGTTACAATGAGCAGTTCTTC. Translating gives CASRSGYNEQFF.

The rearrangement links TRBV30 to TRBJ1-1; the D is unclear. Germline V lookup: CDR1 GTSNPN, CDR2 SVGIG (reference sequence). CDR3 length: 14 amino acids. V lost 0 bases and J lost 1, with 9 bases in between. The CDR3 bases are TGTGCCTGGAGTGTCTGGCAGGAGAACACTGAAGCTTTCTTT. It encodes CAWSVWQENTEAFF.

V gene TRBV6-5 combines with J gene TRBJ2-1; a possible D gene is TRBD2 (5 bases). The CDR3 length is 17 residues. Trimming removed 6 bases at V and 1 base at J, with 19 bases between. Germline CDR1 reads MNHEY; CDR2 reads SVGAGI. The CDR3, as DNA: TGTGCCAGCAGCTTAGCGCTAAGGCACGCTTCCTACAATGAGCAGTTCTTC. Its protein product is CASSLALRHASYNEQFF.

This clonotype has just one count. The chain uses TRBV20-1 and TRBJ2-7; TRBD1 agrees at 8 bases. Germline CDR1 reads DFQATT; CDR2 reads SNEGSKA (reference sequence). The CDR3 runs to 12 residues. J was trimmed by 3 bases and V by 6 bases; bases with no gene match: 4. Here the CDR3 reads CSAPGQGYEQYF. The CDR3 nucleotides read TGCAGTGCACCAGGACAGGGCTACGAGCAGTACTTC.

This clonotype was counted a few times. The chain couples TRBV5-5 to TRBJ1-2; TRBD1 might be the D (5 bases). CDR1 is SGHKS, CDR2 YYEKEE, per germline (reference sequence). The V and J ends lost 4 bases and 3 bases respectively, with 13 bases between them. CDR3 length equals 14 residues. CDR3 sequence reads: CASSPGFPYYGYTF. The CDR3 coding sequence is TGTGCCAGCAGCCCAGGGTTCCCCTACTATGGCTACACCTTC.

In this sample, this clonotype turned up a few times. The rearrangement uses TRBV6-6 and TRBJ2-7; 7 positions match TRBD1. Germline V CDR1 and CDR2: MNHNY, SVGAGI (reference sequence). Trimming removed 5 bases from V and 2 bases from J; junction bases left unmatched: 6. This CDR3 contains 14 residues. The CDR3, as DNA: TGTGCCAGCAGTGGCCGGGACAGTCCCTACGAGCAGTACTTC. This codes for CASSGRDSPYEQYF.